This T cell receptor (beta chain) was profiled in a study of spatial heterogeneity in lung cancer. Regarding time point: sample taken at primary tumor resection. Whole RNA, which was extracted from tumor, nontumor lung tissue or frozen PBMC, was sequenced without any cell sorting. Trimming took 0 bases from V and 8 from J; bases not matched to a gene: 6. The V gene's germline CDR1 is LGHNA and CDR2 YNFKEQ. There are 16 residues in the CDR3. In this sample, this clonotype turned up a few times. TCRdb re-analysed the 5' RACE reads in MiXCR, keeping a single row per CDR3 protein. This sample yields under 75,000 distinct CDR3 sequences, of which roughly 13% are seen a single time; 6.5% to 8.5% belongs to the top ten.

The source of this sequence is a male donor with early-stage non-small cell lung cancer. This sequence joins TRBV4-2 and TRBJ1-4; 10 bases map to TRBD1. Sequences were derived from PBMCs, sampled at surgery. CDR3 loop: CASSQDRTGGSEKLFF. CDR3 nucleotide sequence: TGTGCCAGCAGCCAAGATCGGACAGGGGGAAGCGAAAAACTGTTTTTT.